This TCR beta chain comes out of a study of cytomegalovirus exposure and HLA in healthy donors. Germline V gene lookup returns CDR1 MNHEY and CDR2 SMNVEV (reference sequence). With 5 bases removed from V and 0 bases from J, the gap between germline ends came to 7 bases. CDR3 size: 13 residues. General study findings and limits: High sensitivity and specificity were reportedly achieved when the classifier diagnosed cytomegalovirus status.

The repertoire was sequenced with immunoSEQ multiplex PCR; TCRdb's copy has only in-frame clones and lacks some. Counted here are under 200,000 clones, 70% to 90% occurring once; the ten biggest clones make up approximately 2.2%. As concerns this clone: Its antigen is not known.

The V gene is TRBV27, the J gene TRBJ1-1; tentative D call: TRBD1 (6 bases). The receptor was derived from a woman under 30 in good health and CMV-seronegative. The source material was PBMCs. CDR3 coding DNA: TGTGCCAGCAGTACAGGGTTGAACACTGAAGCTTTCTTT. It encodes CASSTGLNTEAFF.